This T cell receptor (beta chain) comes out of a study of persistence of HIV-infected CD4 T cells (dated by TCRdb to the early 2020s). Broadly, across the study: The study isolated CMV- and HIV-1 Gag-responding CD4+ T cells from ART-treated individuals to examine antigen-driven clonal expansion of HIV-1-infected cells. The clonality of all cells in each sorted population was measured by TCRbeta sequencing, and the clonality of infected cells was measured by proviral sequencing. In the cross-participant TCR cluster analysis, 8 participants were included for CMV and six or seven participants were included for Gag. Participants had been on suppressive ART for a median of roughly eight years. Apart from a couple of participants who underwent leukapheresis at a single time point, peripheral blood samples of up to roughly 180 mL were collected from participants at multiple time points. What the authors observed across the whole study: Enrichment of degenerate expanded CDR3beta sequences was found in antigen-responding cells, suggesting convergent selection of CD4+ responses to CMV and Gag. TCR oligoclonality correlated with proviral oligoclonality within the same sorted populations. Bulk TCR analyses could not be limited to the rare CMV-responding cells that actually contained HIV-1 proviruses. Significantly lower TCRbeta richness was observed in CMV- and Gag-responding cells than in anti-CD3/anti-CD28-responding cells, and higher oligoclonality was observed in CMV-responding cells than in CD3/CD28-stimulated and Gag-responding cells. Only a small number of individuals took part in the study, and only a limited range of antigens was tested.

Notes on this clone: Its antigen remains undetermined. Per-nucleotide qualities are absent, and no much larger clonotype sits a single base away.

This specimen's treatment or condition label, per the study, means: suppressive antiretroviral therapy. Cells were stimulated with lysates of CMV-infected fibroblasts at roughly 9.8 ug/mL. Memory populations depleted of antigen-responding cells were obtained by sorting nonresponding CD40L-negative CD69-negative CD45RO-high memory CD4+ T cells. Participants were HIV-1-infected adults who started suppressive ART during chronic infection. For at least 4 years, the participants' plasma HIV-1 RNA had been undetectable, below 50 copies/mL. To be included, a participant needed positive CMV serology and a CD4+ T cell count above 400 cells/uL. Before stimulation, PBMCs were isolated using density centrifugation and then depleted of CD8+ T cells. For around 19 hours, the CD8-depleted PBMCs were stimulated with anti-CD28/CD49d costimulation, a CD40-blocking antibody, and enfuvirtide to prevent new infections. Cell sorting was performed on a Beckman Coulter MoFlo Legacy or XDP sorter, and dead cells were excluded with propidium iodide. For samples with more than one million cells, genomic DNA was extracted with the QIAamp DNA Mini Kit, and for all other samples the Quick-DNA Microprep Kit was used.

The germline V gene supplies CDR1 MNHNS and CDR2 SASEGT. The CDR3, from cysteine to phenylalanine, totals 15 residues. Of all the DNA, just the CDR3 is kept, 45 bases in frame from base 1. The junction carries 19 bases between V and J, which are trimmed by 0 bases and 11 bases respectively. The immunoSEQ hsTCRB assay version 4, run in survey mode, was used to sequence TCRbeta repertoires from genomic DNA. Genomic DNA was diluted to 7.5 to 10 ng/uL, and up to about 1 ug per sample was used for TCRbeta sequencing. As for the authors' bioinformatics: TCRbeta data analysis was done in ImmunoSeq Analyzer 3.0, and diversity was calculated on productive nucleotide rearrangements. Lower-bound TCR diversity was estimated with the improved Chao index, and clonality with the Gini coefficient using the Immunarch R package. Different nucleotide rearrangements encoding the same CDR3beta amino acid sequence were treated as distinct clonotypes. Differential abundance analysis identified TCRbeta sequences significantly enriched in antigen-responding cells relative to anti-CD3/anti-CD28-activated cells. TCRs were clustered by predicted peptide-MHC specificity with GLIPH2, both within individual participants and across merged participant data sets. TCRdb mirrors the immuneACCESS table, restricted to in-frame sequences. Some clones are absent from its copies; in checked studies, under half trace to an unresolved V gene, and the reason for the others is unknown. V and J calls plus clone size are reproduced from that table; the DNA served to infer D and trimming. The sample table records about 33,000 clones; around 76% of these occur just once. The ten largest clones take up under 8% of the sample.

The receptor was derived from an adult woman with HIV who was CMV-seropositive. The material was CD4+ T cells sorted from PBMCs after 18-hour stimulation, obtained from a patient who received antiretroviral therapy. Reading the label with the study, this specimen's cell subset or site is: CD40L-CD69- CD45RO-high memory CD4 T cells not responding to CMV lysate. Recombination joined TRBV6-1 with TRBJ1-1; tentative D gene TRBD1, with 6 bases matching. CDR3 protein: CASSEAVRGKMRAFF. In nucleotides, the sequence is TGTGCCAGCAGTGAAGCCGTGAGGGGGAAAATGAGGGCTTTCTTT.